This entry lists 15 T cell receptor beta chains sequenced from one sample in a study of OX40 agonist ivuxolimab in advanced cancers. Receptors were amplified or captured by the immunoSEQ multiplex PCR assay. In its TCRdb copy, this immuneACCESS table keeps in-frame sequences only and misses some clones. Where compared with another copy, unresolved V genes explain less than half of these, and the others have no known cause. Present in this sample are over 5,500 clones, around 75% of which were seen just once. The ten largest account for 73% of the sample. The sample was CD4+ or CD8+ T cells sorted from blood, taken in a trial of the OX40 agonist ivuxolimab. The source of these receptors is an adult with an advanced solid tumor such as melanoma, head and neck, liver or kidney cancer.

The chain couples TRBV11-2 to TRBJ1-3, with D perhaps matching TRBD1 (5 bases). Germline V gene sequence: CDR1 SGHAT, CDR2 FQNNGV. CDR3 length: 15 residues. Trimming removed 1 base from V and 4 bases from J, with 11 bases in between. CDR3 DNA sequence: TGTGCCAGCAGCTTAGGTCGGGCAGGGGGAAACACCATATATTTT. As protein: CASSLGRAGGNTIYF.

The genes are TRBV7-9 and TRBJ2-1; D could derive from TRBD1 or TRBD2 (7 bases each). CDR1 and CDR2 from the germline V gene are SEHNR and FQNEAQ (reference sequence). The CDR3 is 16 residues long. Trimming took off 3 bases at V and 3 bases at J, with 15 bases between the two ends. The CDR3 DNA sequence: TGTGCCAGCAGCTTCGGGGGGACAGAGTACTACAATGAGCAGTTCTTC. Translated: CASSFGGTEYYNEQFF. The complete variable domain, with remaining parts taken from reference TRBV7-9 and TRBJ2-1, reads DTGVSQNPRHKITKRGQNVTFRCDPISEHNRLYWYRQTLGQGPEFLTYFQNEAQLEKSRLLSDRFSAERPKGSFSTLEIQRTEQGDSAMYLCASSFGGTEYYNEQFFGPGTRLTVL.

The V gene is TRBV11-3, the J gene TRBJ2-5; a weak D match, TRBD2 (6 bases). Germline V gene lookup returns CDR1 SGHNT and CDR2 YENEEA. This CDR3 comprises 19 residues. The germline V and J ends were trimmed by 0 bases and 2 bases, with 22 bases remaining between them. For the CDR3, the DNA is TGTGCCAGCAGCTTAGAAGTATTCCTGGCGGGGTACCAACAAGAGACCCAGTACTTC. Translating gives CASSLEVFLAGYQQETQYF.

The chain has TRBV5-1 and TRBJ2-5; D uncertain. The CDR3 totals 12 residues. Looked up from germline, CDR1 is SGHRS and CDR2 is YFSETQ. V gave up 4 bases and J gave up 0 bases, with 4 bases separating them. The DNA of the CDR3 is TGCGCCAGCAGCGCCAACCAAGAGACCCAGTACTTC. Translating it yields CASSANQETQYF.

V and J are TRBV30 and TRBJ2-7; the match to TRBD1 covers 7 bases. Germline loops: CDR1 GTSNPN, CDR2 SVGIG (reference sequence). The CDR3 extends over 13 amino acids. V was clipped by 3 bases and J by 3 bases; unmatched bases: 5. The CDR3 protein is CAWSRDRDYEQYF. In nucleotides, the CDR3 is TGTGCCTGGAGCCGCGACAGGGACTACGAGCAGTACTTC.

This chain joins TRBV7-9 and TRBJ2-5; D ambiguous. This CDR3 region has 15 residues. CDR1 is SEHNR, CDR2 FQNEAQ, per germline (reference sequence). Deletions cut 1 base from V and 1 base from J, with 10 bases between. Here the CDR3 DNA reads TGTGCCAGCAGCTTAGTTGTGGGAACCCAAGAGACCCAGTACTTC. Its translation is CASSLVVGTQETQYF.

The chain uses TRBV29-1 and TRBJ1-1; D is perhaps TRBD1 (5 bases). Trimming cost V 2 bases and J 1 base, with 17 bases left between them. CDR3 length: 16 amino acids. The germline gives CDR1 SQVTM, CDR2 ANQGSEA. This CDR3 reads CSVEWLDGAKNTEAFF. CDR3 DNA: TGCAGCGTTGAATGGTTGGACGGGGCCAAGAACACTGAAGCTTTCTTT.

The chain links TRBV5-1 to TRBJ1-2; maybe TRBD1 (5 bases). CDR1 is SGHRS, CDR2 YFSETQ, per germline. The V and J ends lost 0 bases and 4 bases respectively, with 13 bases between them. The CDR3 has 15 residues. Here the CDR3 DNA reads TGCGCCAGCAGCTTGGAGGGGACCGGGGTCTATGGCTACACCTTC. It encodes CASSLEGTGVYGYTF.

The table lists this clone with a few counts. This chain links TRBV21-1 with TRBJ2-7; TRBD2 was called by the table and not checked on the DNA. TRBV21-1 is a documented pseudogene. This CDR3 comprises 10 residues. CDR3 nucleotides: TGTGCCAGCAACCGACGGGGGCAGTACTTC. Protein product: CASNRRGQYF.

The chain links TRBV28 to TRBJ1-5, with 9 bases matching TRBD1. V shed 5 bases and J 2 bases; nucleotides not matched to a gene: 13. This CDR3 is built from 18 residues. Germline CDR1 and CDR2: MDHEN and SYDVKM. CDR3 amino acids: CASSLRTGARGGNQPQHF. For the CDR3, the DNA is TGTGCCAGCAGTCTCCGGACAGGGGCACGAGGGGGCAATCAGCCCCAGCATTTT.

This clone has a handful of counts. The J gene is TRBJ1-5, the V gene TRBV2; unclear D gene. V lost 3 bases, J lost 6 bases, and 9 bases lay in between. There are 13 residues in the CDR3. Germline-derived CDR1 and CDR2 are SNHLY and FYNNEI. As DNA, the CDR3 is TGTGCCAGCAGTGAGTGGGTTAGTCAGCCCCAGCATTTT. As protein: CASSEWVSQPQHF.

This CDR3 reads CASSFSRYEQYF. DNA of the CDR3: TGTGCCAGCAGTTTTTCGCGATACGAGCAGTACTTC. The chain is built from TRBV28 and TRBJ2-7, with unresolved D. V gave up 3 bases and J gave up 4 bases, with 7 bases separating them. There are 12 residues in the CDR3. Germline CDR1 reads MDHEN; CDR2 reads SYDVKM.

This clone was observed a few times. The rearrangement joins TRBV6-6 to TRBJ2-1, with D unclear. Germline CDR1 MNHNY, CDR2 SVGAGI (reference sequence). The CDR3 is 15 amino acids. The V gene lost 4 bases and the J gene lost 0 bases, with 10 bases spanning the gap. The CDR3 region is CASSWGHDSYNEQFF. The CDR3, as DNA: TGTGCCAGCAGTTGGGGTCATGACTCCTACAATGAGCAGTTCTTC.

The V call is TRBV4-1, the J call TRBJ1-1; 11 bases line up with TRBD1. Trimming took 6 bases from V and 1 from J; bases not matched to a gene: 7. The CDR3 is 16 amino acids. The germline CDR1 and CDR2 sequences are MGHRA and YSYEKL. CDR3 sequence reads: CASSLRDRGTNTEAFF. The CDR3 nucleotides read TGCGCCAGCAGTCTCCGGGACAGGGGGACGAACACTGAAGCTTTCTTT.

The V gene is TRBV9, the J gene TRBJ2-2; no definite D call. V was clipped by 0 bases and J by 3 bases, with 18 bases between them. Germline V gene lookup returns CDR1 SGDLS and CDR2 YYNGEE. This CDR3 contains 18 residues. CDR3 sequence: CASSVGVAAAVDTGELFF. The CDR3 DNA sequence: TGTGCCAGCAGCGTAGGGGTGGCGGCGGCGGTGGACACCGGGGAGCTGTTTTTT.